This T cell receptor (beta chain) comes out of a study of identical twins. A universal primer site was created by template switching, with the cDNA bearing unique molecular identifiers. A single record per CDR3 protein comes from TCRdb applying MiXCR to the 5' RACE reads. This table holds around 220,000 distinct CDR3 sequences, roughly a tenth found once. Study findings and constraints: Carriage of fewer insertions was seen in abundant cord blood beta clonotypes, whereas memory repertoires showed none. Less excess twin sharing appeared in beta out-of-frame sequences.

V was cut by 3 bases and J by 2 bases, with 12 bases left in between. This CDR3 region has 15 residues. Germline CDR1 is SGHKS and CDR2 is YYEKEE (reference sequence). In every case, the donor was a healthy Caucasian. This clonotype showed up many times. Its target is not known. The sample taken for sequencing was memory T cells sorted from blood. This chain joins TRBV5-5 and TRBJ1-3; D is unresolved. The clonotype comes from a man aged 50-60 years in good health. The CDR3 sequence: CASSSYKDAGNTIYF. The CDR3 DNA follows: TGTGCCAGCAGCTCATACAAGGATGCTGGAAACACCATATATTTT.